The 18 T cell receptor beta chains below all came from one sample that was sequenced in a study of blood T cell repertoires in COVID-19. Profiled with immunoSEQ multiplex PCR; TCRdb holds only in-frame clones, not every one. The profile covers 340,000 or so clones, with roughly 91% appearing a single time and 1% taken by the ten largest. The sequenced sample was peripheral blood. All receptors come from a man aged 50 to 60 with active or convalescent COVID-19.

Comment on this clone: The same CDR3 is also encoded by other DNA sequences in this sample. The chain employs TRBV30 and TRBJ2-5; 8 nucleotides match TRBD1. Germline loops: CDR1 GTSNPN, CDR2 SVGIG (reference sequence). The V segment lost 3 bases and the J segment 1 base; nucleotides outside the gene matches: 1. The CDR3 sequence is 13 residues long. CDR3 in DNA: TGTGCCTGGAGCGGGACAGGCCAAGAGACCCAGTACTTC. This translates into CAWSGTGQETQYF.

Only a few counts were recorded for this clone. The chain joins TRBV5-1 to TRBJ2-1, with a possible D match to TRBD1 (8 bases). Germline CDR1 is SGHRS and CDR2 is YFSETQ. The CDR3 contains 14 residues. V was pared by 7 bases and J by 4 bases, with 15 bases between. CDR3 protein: CASATGGVYNEQFF. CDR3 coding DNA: TGCGCCAGCGCAACAGGGGGGGTATACAATGAGCAGTTCTTC. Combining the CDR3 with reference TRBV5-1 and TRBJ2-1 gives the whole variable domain KAGVTQTPRYLIKTRGQQVTLSCSPISGHRSVSWYQQTPGQGLQFLFEYFSETQRNKGNFPGRFSGRQFSNSRSEMNVSTLELGDSALYLCASATGGVYNEQFFGPGTRLTVL.

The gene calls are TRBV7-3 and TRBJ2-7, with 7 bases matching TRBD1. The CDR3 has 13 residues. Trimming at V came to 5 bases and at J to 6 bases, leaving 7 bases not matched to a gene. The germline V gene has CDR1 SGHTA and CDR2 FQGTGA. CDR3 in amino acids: CASSLDRAGEQYF. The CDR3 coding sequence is TGTGCCAGCAGCCTCGACAGGGCCGGCGAGCAGTACTTC. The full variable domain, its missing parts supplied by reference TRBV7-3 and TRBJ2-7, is GAGVSQTPSNKVTEKGKYVELRCDPISGHTALYWYRQSLGQGPEFLIYFQGTGAADDSGLPNDRFFAVRPEGSVSTLKIQRTERGDSAVYLCASSLDRAGEQYFGPGTRLTVT.

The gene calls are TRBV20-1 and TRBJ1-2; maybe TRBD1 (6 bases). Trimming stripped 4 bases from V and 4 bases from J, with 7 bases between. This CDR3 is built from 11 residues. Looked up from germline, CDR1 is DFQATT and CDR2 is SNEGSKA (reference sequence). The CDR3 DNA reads TGCAGTGCTAAACAGGGCTATGGCTACACCTTC. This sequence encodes CSAKQGYGYTF.

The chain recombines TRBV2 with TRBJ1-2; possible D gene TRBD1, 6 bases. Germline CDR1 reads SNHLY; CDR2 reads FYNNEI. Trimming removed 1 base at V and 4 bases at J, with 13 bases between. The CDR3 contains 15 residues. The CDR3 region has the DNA TGTGCCAGCAGTGAAGAGCGGGGGGCGGGCTATGGCTACACCTTC. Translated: CASSEERGAGYGYTF.

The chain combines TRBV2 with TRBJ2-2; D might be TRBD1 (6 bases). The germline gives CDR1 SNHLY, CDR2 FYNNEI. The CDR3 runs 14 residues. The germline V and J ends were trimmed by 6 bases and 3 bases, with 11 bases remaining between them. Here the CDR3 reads CASRLYRDTGELFF. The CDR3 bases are TGTGCCAGCAGGTTGTACAGGGACACCGGGGAGCTGTTTTTT.

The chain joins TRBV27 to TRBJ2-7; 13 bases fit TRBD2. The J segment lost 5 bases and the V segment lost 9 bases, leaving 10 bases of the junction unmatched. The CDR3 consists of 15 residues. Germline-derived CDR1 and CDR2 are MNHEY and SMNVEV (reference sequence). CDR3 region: CARGGGTSGIHEQYF. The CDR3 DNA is TGTGCCAGAGGGGGGGGGACTAGCGGGATACACGAGCAGTACTTC.

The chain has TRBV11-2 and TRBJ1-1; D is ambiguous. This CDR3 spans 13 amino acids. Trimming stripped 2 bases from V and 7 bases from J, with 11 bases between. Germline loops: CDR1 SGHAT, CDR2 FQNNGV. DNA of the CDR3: TGTGCCAGCAGCTTAAGTCTTAGGAGTGAAGCTTTCTTT. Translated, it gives CASSLSLRSEAFF. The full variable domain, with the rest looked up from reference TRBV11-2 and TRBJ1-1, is EAGVAQSPRYKIIEKRQSVAFWCNPISGHATLYWYQQILGQGPKLLIQFQNNGVVDDSQLPKDRFSAERLKGVDSTLKIQPAKLEDSAVYLCASSLSLRSEAFFGQGTRLTVV.

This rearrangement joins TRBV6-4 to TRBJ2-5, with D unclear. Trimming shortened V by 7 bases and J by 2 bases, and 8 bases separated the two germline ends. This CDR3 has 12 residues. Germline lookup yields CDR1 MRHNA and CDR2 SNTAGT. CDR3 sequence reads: CASIERQETQYF. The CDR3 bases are TGTGCCAGCATAGAGCGACAAGAGACCCAGTACTTC.

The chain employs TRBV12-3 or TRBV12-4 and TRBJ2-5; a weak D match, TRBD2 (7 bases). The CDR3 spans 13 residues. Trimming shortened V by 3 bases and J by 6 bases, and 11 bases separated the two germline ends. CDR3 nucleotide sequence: TGTGCCAGCAGTTTGGGGGGGCTGAAGACCCAGTACTTC. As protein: CASSLGGLKTQYF.

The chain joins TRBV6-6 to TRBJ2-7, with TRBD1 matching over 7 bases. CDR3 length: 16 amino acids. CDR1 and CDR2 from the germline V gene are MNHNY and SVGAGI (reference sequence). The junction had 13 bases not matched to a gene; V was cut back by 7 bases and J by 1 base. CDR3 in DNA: TGTGCCAGCACAACCCTGGGCACAGGGGTTTCCTACGAGCAGTACTTC. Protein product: CASTTLGTGVSYEQYF.

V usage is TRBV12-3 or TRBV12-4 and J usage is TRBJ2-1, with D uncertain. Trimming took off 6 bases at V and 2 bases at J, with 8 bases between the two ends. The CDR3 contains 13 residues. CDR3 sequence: CASSYPPYNEQFF. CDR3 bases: TGTGCCAGCAGCTACCCCCCCTACAATGAGCAGTTCTTC.

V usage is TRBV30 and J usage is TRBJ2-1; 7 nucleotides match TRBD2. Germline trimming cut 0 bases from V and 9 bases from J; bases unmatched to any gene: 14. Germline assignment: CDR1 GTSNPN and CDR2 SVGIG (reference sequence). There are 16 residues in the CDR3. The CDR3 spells CAWSVGATSAGGEQFF. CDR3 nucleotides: TGTGCCTGGAGTGTAGGTGCTACTAGCGCCGGAGGTGAGCAGTTCTTC.

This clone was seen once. This CDR3 is CASSTGEDTEAFF. CDR3 DNA sequence: TGTGCCAGCTCGACAGGGGAGGACACTGAAGCTTTCTTT. The chain joins TRBV18 to TRBJ1-1, with 8 bases lining up with TRBD1. After removal of 6 bases from V and 3 bases from J, the junction contained 3 bases not matched to a gene. Per the germline V gene, CDR1 is KGHSH and CDR2 is LQKENI. CDR3 size: 13 residues. The complete variable domain, with remaining parts taken from reference TRBV18 and TRBJ1-1, reads NAGVMQNPRHLVRRRGQEARLRCSPMKGHSHVYWYRQLPEEGLKFMVYLQKENIIDESGMPKERFSAEFPKEGPSILRIQQVVRGDSAAYFCASSTGEDTEAFFGQGTRLTVV.

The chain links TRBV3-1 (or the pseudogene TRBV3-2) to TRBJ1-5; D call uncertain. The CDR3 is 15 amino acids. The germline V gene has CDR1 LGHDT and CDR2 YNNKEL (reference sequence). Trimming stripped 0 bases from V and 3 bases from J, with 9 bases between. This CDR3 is CASSQDTTDNQPQHF. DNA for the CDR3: TGTGCCAGCAGCCAAGATACTACCGACAATCAGCCCCAGCATTTT.

The CDR3: CASSRGEPAAQPQHF. The CDR3 region has the DNA TGTGCCAGCAGCCGGGGGGAGCCGGCGGCTCAGCCCCAGCATTTT. The chain is built from TRBV7-9 and TRBJ1-5, with D possibly being TRBD1 (5 bases). V was pared by 5 bases and J by 6 bases, with 17 bases between. The length of the CDR3 is 15 residues. Germline lookup yields CDR1 SEHNR and CDR2 FQNEAQ (reference sequence).

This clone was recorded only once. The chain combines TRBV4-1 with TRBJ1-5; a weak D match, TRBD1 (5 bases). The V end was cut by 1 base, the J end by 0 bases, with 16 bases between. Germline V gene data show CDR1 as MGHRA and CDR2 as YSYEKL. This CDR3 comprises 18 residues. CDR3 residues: CASSQGWEGRYSNQPQHF. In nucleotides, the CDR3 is TGCGCCAGCAGCCAAGGTTGGGAGGGACGTTATAGCAATCAGCCCCAGCATTTT.

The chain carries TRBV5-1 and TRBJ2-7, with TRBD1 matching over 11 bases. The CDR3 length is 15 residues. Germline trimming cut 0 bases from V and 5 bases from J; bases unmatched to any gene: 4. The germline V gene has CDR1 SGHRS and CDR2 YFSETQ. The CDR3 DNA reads TGCGCCAGCAGCTTGGGAGGACAGGGGGCCGACGAGCAGTACTTC. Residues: CASSLGGQGADEQYF.